This T cell receptor beta chain is from a study of blood T cell repertoires in COVID-19. Study-level background: The study drew acute and convalescent COVID-19 samples from the United States, Italy and Spain. From T cells, B-cell-depleted T cells, or PBMCs came the material, which was cDNA or gDNA.

The CDR3 runs 12 residues. The germline V and J ends were trimmed by 6 bases and 1 base, with 4 bases remaining between them. Germline V CDR1 and CDR2: SGHRS, YFSETQ. Per the authors' pipeline: Reference gene primer amplification gave estimated nucleated cell counts. TCRdb's table, derived via immunoSEQ multiplex PCR, lists solely in-frame clones and lacks some. V, J and clone size derive from that table, while D and trimming were established from the DNA sequence. Of some 160,000 clones in the sample, roughly 80% were seen once. This sequence joins TRBV5-1 and TRBJ2-2, with D unresolved. The sequencing input was peripheral blood. The sequence was collected from an elderly woman with COVID-19, enrolled during active disease. Here the CDR3 reads CASTQNTGELFF. The CDR3 region has the DNA TGCGCCAGCACACAGAACACCGGGGAGCTGTTTTTT.